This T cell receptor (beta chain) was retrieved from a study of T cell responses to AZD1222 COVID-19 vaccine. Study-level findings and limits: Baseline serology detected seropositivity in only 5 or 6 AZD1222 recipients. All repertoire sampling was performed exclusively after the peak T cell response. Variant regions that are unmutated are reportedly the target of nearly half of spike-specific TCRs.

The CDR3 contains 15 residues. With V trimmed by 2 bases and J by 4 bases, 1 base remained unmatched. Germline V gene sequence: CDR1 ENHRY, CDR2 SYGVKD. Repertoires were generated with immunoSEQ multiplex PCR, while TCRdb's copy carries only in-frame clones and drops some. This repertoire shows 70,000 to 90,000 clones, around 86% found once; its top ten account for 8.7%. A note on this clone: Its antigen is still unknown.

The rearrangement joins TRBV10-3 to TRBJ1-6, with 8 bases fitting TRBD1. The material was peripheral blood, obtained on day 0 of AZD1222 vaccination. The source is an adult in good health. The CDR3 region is CAISEGQGYNSPLHF. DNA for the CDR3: TGTGCCATCAGTGAGGGACAGGGTTATAATTCACCCCTCCACTTT.